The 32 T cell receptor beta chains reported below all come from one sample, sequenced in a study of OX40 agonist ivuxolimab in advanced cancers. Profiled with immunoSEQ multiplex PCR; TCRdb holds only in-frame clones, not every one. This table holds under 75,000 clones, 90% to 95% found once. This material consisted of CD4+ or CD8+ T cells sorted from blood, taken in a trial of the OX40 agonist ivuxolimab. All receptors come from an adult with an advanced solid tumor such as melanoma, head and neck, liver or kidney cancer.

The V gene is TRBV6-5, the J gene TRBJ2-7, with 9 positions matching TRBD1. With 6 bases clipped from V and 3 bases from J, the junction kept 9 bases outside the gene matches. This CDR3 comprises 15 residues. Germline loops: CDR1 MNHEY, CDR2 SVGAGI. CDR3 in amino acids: CASSRTGTGYYEQYF. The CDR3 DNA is TGTGCCAGCAGCAGGACCGGGACAGGGTACTACGAGCAGTACTTC.

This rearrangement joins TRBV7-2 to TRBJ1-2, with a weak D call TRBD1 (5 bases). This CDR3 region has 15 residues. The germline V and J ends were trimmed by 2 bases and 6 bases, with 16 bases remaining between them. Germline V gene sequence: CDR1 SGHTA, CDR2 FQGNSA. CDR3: CASSLPPGQGDGYTF. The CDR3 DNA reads TGTGCCAGCAGCTTACCTCCAGGGCAGGGAGATGGCTACACCTTC.

The CDR3 loop reads CASSFSLADPTDTQYF. CDR3 coding DNA: TGTGCCAGCAGCTTCTCCCTAGCGGACCCCACAGATACGCAGTATTTT. J is TRBJ2-3 and V is TRBV7-9; 7 bases match TRBD2. The germline V gene encodes CDR1 SEHNR and CDR2 FQNEAQ (reference sequence). The CDR3 sequence is 16 residues long. Germline trimming cut 3 bases from V and 2 bases from J; bases unmatched to any gene: 8.

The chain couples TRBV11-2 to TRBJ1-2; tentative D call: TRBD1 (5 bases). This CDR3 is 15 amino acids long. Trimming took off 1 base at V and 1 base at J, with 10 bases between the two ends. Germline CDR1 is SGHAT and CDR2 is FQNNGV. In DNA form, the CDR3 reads TGTGCCAGCAGCTTAGGGTACAGGAATAACTATGGCTACACCTTC. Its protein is CASSLGYRNNYGYTF.

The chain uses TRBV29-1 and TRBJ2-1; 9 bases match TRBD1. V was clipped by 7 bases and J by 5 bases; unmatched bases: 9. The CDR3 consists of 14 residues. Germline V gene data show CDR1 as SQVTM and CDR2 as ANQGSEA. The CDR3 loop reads CSAGTGFSHNEQFF. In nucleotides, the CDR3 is TGCAGCGCAGGGACAGGGTTTAGCCACAATGAGCAGTTCTTC.

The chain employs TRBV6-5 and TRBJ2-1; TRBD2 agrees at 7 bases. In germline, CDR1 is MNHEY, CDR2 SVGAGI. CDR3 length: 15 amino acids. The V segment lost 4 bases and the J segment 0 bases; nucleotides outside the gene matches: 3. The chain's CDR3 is CASSFSGDSYNEQFF. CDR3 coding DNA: TGTGCCAGCAGTTTCAGCGGGGACTCCTACAATGAGCAGTTCTTC.

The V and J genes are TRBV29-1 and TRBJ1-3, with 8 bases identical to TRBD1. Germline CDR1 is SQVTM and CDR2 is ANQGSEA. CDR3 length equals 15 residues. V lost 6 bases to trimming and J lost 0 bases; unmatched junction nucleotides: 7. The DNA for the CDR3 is TGCAGCGTCGCCGGGACAGGCCGCTCTGGAAACACCATATATTTT. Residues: CSVAGTGRSGNTIYF.

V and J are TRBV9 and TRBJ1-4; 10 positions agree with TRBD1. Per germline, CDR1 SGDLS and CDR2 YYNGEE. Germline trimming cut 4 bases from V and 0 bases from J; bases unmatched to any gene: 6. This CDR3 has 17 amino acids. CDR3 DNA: TGTGCCAGCAGCTCCCGGGACAGGGGTGCAACTAATGAAAAACTGTTTTTT. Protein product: CASSSRDRGATNEKLFF.

DNA of the CDR3: TGTGCCAGCAGCTTGGTTGGCCAGGTTTACAATGAGCAGTTCTTC. Translation gives CASSLVGQVYNEQFF. V gene TRBV5-4 combines with J gene TRBJ2-1; D call uncertain. This CDR3 region has 15 residues. Trimming stripped 0 bases from V and 4 bases from J, with 11 bases between. Germline V CDR1 and CDR2: SGHNT, YYREEE (reference sequence).

The CDR3 DNA reads as TGTGCCAGCAGCCACCCCGGGACGATCTACGAGCAGTACTTC. Translation: CASSHPGTIYEQYF. This rearrangement joins TRBV7-9 to TRBJ2-7; D is perhaps TRBD1 or TRBD2 (5 bases each). This CDR3 is 14 amino acids long. The V gene's germline CDR1 is SEHNR and CDR2 FQNEAQ (reference sequence). Trimming cost V 5 bases and J 3 bases, with 14 bases left between them.

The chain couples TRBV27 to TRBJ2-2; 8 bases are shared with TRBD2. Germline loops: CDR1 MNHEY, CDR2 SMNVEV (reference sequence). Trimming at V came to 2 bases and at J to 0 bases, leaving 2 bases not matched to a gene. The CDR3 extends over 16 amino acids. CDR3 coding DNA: TGTGCCAGCAGTTTAAGCGGGGGAGCGAACACCGGGGAGCTGTTTTTT. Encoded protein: CASSLSGGANTGELFF.

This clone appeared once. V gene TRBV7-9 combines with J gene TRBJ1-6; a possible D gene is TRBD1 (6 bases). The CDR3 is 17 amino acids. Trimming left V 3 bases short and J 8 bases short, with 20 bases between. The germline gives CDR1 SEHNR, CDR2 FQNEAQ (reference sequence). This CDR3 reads CASSFRGPHREDSPLHF. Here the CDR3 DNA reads TGTGCCAGCAGCTTCCGAGGCCCCCACAGGGAAGATTCACCCCTCCACTTT.

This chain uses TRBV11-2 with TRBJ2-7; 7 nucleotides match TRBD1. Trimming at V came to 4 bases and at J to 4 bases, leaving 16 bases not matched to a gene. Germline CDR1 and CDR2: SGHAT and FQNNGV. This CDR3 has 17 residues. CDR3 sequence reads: CASSSNWPTGTGYEQYF. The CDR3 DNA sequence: TGTGCCAGCAGCTCAAATTGGCCGACAGGGACGGGGTACGAGCAGTACTTC.

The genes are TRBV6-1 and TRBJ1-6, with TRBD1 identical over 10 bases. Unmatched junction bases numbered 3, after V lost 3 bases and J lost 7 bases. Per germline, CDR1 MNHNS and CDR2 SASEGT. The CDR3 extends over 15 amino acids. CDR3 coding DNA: TGTGCCAGCAGTGATTGGACAGGGGGGAATTCACCCCTCCACTTT. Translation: CASSDWTGGNSPLHF.

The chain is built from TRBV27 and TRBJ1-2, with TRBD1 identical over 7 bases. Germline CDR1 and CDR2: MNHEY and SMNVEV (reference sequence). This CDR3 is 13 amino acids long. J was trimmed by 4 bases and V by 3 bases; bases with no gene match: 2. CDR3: CASSFAGGYGYTF. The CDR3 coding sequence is TGTGCCAGCAGTTTCGCAGGGGGCTATGGCTACACCTTC.

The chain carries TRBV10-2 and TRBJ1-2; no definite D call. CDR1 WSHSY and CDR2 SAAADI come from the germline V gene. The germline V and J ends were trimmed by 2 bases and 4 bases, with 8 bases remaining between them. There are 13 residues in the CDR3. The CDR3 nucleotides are TGCGCCAGCAGTGAGGGTTCTTTCTATGGCTACACCTTC. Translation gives CASSEGSFYGYTF.

The CDR3 region is CASSKRAGDPAGYEQYF. CDR3 DNA: TGTGCCAGCAGCAAACGAGCGGGGGACCCCGCCGGGTACGAGCAGTACTTC. The rearrangement uses TRBV21-1 and TRBJ2-7; no DNA check was done on the table's D call, TRBD2. TRBV21-1 is a pseudogene. The CDR3 loop spans 17 amino acids.

The CDR3 loop reads CSVVDRAGGTEAFF. In nucleotides, the CDR3 is TGCAGCGTGGTGGACAGGGCGGGGGGTACTGAAGCTTTCTTT. V usage is TRBV29-1 and J usage is TRBJ1-1, with 8 bases that match TRBD1. CDR3 size: 14 residues. Per germline, CDR1 SQVTM and CDR2 ANQGSEA. The ends lost 6 bases at V and 5 bases at J; junction bases unmatched: 11.

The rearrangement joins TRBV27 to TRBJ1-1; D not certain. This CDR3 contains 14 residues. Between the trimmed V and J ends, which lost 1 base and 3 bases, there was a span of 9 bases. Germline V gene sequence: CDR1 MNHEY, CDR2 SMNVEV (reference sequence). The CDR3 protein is CASSLFSPDTEAFF. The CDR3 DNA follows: TGTGCCAGCAGTTTATTCTCCCCAGACACTGAAGCTTTCTTT.

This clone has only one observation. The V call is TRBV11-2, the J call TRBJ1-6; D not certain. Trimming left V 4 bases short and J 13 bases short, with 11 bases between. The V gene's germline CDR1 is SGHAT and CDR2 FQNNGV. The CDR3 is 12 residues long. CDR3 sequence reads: CASSSLRDPLHF. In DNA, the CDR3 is TGTGCCAGCAGCTCCCTGAGGGATCCCCTCCACTTT.

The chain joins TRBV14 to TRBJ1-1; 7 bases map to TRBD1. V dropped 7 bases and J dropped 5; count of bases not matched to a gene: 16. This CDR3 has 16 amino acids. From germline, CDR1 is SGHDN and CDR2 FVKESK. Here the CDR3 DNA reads TGTGCCAGCACCGAAAATTTAGACAGGGTCGGGACTGAAGCTTTCTTT. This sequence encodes CASTENLDRVGTEAFF. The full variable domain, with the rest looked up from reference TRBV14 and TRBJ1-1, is EAGVTQFPSHSVIEKGQTVTLRCDPISGHDNLYWYRRVMGKEIKFLLHFVKESKQDESGMPNNRFLAERTGGTYSTLKVQPAELEDSGVYFCASTENLDRVGTEAFFGQGTRLTVV.

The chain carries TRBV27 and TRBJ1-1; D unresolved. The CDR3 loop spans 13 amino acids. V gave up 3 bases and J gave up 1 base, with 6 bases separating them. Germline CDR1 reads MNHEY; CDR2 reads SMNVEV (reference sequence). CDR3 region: CASSLLANTEAFF. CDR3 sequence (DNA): TGTGCCAGCAGTTTGTTGGCGAACACTGAAGCTTTCTTT.

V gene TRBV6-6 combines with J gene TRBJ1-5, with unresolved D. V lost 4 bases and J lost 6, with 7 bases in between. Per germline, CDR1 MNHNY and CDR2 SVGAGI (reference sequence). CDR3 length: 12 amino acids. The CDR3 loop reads CASSFGVQPQHF. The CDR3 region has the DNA TGTGCCAGCAGTTTCGGGGTTCAGCCCCAGCATTTT.

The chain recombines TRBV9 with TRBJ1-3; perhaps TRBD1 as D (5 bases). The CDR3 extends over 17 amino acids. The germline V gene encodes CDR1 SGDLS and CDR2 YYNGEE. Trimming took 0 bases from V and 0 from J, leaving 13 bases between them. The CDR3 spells CASSVDGQMSSGNTIYF. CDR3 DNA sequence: TGTGCCAGCAGCGTAGATGGACAAATGAGCTCTGGAAACACCATATATTTT.

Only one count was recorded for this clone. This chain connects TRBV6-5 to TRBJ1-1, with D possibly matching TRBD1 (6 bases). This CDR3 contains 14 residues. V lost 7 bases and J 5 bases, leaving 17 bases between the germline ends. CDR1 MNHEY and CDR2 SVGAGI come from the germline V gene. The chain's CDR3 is CASTYREGRTEAFF. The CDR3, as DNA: TGTGCCAGCACCTACAGGGAGGGTAGGACTGAAGCTTTCTTT.

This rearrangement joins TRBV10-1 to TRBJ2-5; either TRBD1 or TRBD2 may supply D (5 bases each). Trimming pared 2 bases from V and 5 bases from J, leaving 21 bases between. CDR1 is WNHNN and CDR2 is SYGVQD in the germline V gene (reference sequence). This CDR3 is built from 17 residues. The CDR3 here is CASSEPGTAEVRETQYF. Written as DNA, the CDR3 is TGCGCCAGCAGTGAGCCTGGGACGGCCGAGGTCCGGGAGACCCAGTACTTC.

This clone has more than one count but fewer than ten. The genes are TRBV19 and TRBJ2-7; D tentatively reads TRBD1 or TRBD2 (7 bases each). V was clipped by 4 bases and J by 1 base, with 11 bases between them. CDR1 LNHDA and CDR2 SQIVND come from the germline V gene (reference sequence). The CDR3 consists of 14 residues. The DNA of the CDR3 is TGTGCCAGTAGTAGACAGGGACTATCCTACGAGCAGTACTTC. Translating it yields CASSRQGLSYEQYF.

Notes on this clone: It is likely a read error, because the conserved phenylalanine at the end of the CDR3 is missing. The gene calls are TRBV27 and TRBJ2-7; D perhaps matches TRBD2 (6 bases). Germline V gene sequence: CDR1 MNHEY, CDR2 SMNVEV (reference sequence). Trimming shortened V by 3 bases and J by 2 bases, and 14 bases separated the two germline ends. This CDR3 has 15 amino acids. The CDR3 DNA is TGTGCCAGCAGTTTGATGGAGGGTTCCCCCTACGAGCAGTACCTC. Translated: CASSLMEGSPYEQYL.

The CDR3 coding sequence is TGTGCCAGTAGTATAACAGGGGCCACCGGGGAGCTGTTTTTT. It is translated as CASSITGATGELFF. The chain recombines TRBV19 with TRBJ2-2; 7 positions match TRBD1. The ends lost 2 bases at V and 4 bases at J; junction bases unmatched: 1. CDR3 length: 14 residues. Germline CDR1 and CDR2: LNHDA and SQIVND (reference sequence).

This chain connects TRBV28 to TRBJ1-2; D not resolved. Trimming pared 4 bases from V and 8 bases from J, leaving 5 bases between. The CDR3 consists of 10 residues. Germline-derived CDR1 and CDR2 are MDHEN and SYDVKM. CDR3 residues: CASSSGGYTF. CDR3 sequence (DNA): TGTGCCAGCAGTTCGGGCGGCTACACCTTC.

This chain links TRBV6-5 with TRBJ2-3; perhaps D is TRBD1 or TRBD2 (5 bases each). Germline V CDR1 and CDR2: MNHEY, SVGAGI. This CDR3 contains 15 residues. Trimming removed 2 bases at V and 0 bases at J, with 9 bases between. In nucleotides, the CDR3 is TGTGCCAGCAGTTACGGGGACCCTAGCACAGATACGCAGTATTTT. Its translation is CASSYGDPSTDTQYF.

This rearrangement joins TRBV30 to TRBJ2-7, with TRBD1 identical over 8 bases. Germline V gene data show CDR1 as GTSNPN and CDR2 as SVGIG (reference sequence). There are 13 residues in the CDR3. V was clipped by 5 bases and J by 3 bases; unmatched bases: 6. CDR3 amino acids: CAWDRGVGYEQYF. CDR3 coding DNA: TGTGCCTGGGACAGGGGCGTAGGCTACGAGCAGTACTTC.